The 27 T cell receptor beta chains below were found in one sample sequenced in a study of read filtering for tumor transcriptome and immune sequencing. The library was built from around 400 ng RNA with molecular barcoded adaptors for alpha/delta and beta/gamma chains. Via MiXCR, TCRdb re-called the reads, giving one row per CDR3 protein. This sample has fewer than 45,000 distinct CDR3 sequences, with 12% found just once. The sample consisted of a population of CD138-negative cells sorted from bone marrow. The receptor set was obtained from a donor aged 40 or over with multiple myeloma.

This clonotype occurred many times. The chain couples TRBV20-1 to TRBJ2-1; no definite D call. CDR1 DFQATT and CDR2 SNEGSKA come from the germline V gene (reference sequence). The CDR3 length is 12 residues. Trimming took off 6 bases at V and 6 bases at J, with 12 bases between the two ends. DNA for the CDR3: TGCAGTGCGACCCCCGTATCCAATGAGCAGTTCTTC. As protein: CSATPVSNEQFF.

The chain couples TRBV5-5 to TRBJ2-4; 8 bases line up with TRBD1. The germline V gene encodes CDR1 SGHKS and CDR2 YYEKEE (reference sequence). J was trimmed by 5 bases and V by 3 bases; bases with no gene match: 7. The CDR3 covers 15 residues. The CDR3 nucleotides read TGTGCCAGCAGCTCGACAGGGGCGCAACAAAACATTCAGTACTTC. It is translated as CASSSTGAQQNIQYF.

To note about this clonotype: This may stem from a read error, because a much larger clone lies one nucleotide away. This chain connects TRBV20-1 to TRBJ2-3, with D hard to call. The CDR3 totals 12 residues. CDR1 is DFQATT, CDR2 SNEGSKA, per germline (reference sequence). CDR3 sequence reads: CGAQTSTDTQYF. CDR3 coding DNA: TGCGGTGCCCAGACTAGCACAGATACGCAGTATTTT.

On this clonotype: A read error is likely here: a far larger clone is one base away. The gene calls are TRBV27 and TRBJ1-6, with D maybe TRBD1 (5 bases). The CDR3 runs to 13 residues. Germline V gives CDR1 MNHEY, CDR2 SMNVEV (reference sequence). The chain's CDR3 is CASSYGRGTEASF. The CDR3 DNA reads as TGTGCCAGCAGTTATGGCCGGGGGACTGAAGCTTCCTTT.

The sample holds many counts of this clonotype. This chain uses TRBV11-2 with TRBJ2-2; no clear D gene. Trimming shortened V by 1 base and J by 8 bases, and 8 bases separated the two germline ends. Per germline, CDR1 SGHAT and CDR2 FQNNGV. The CDR3 runs to 13 residues. CDR3 in DNA: TGTGCCAGCAGCTTAGCAATATATGGGGAGCTGTTTTTT. Encoded protein: CASSLAIYGELFF.

This clonotype occurred many times. The chain joins TRBV6-6 to TRBJ2-5, with 7 bases fitting TRBD1. The CDR3 extends over 14 amino acids. Germline lookup yields CDR1 MNHNY and CDR2 SVGAGI (reference sequence). With 7 bases clipped from V and 5 bases from J, the junction kept 10 bases outside the gene matches. CDR3 DNA: TGTGCCAGCAAGAAAACAGGGGTAGGCGAGACCCAGTACTTC. Amino acid sequence: CASKKTGVGETQYF.

The table lists this clonotype with many counts. The rearrangement links TRBV7-2 to TRBJ2-1, with D possibly TRBD2 on 5 matching bases. The germline V gene encodes CDR1 SGHTA and CDR2 FQGNSA. There are 16 residues in the CDR3. Trimming took off 1 base at V and 2 bases at J, with 12 bases between the two ends. DNA of the CDR3: TGTGCCAGCAGCTTAGATACCCTAGCCCCCTACAATGAGCAGTTCTTC. Amino acid sequence: CASSLDTLAPYNEQFF. The entire variable domain, with the rest obtained from reference TRBV7-2 and TRBJ2-1, is as follows: GAGVSQSPSNKVTEKGKDVELRCDPISGHTALYWYRQSLGQGLEFLIYFQGNSAPDKSGLPSDRFSAERTGGSVSTLTIQRTQQEDSAVYLCASSLDTLAPYNEQFFGPGTRLTVL.

This clonotype has ten or more counts. The chain is built from TRBV28 and TRBJ2-1, with 9 bases identical to TRBD2. Unmatched junction bases numbered 17, after V lost 6 bases and J lost 14 bases. CDR1 is MDHEN, CDR2 SYDVKM, per germline. The CDR3 has 15 amino acids. CDR3 residues: CASSTAKRSGGREFF. The DNA of the CDR3 is TGTGCCAGCAGCACCGCTAAAAGGAGCGGGGGGCGGGAGTTCTTC.

This clonotype was found many times. This chain links TRBV20-1 with TRBJ2-1; D call uncertain. The CDR3 contains 11 residues. Germline V gene lookup returns CDR1 DFQATT and CDR2 SNEGSKA (reference sequence). V was shortened by 0 bases and J by 4 bases, with 1 base between the two germline ends. The CDR3 protein is CSARDYNEQFF. The CDR3, as DNA: TGCAGTGCTAGAGATTACAATGAGCAGTTCTTC.

The chain carries TRBV7-9 and TRBJ2-2; 12 bases fit TRBD1. CDR1 and CDR2 from the germline V gene are SEHNR and FQNEAQ (reference sequence). The CDR3 consists of 15 residues. V lost 5 bases, J lost 6 bases, and 4 bases stayed unmatched. CDR3 bases: TGTGCCAGCAGCCGCGGGACAGGGGGCCCCGGGGAGCTGTTTTTT. This codes for CASSRGTGGPGELFF.

V usage is TRBV11-3 and J usage is TRBJ1-4; D uncertain. The CDR3 covers 13 residues. Germline CDR1 SGHNT, CDR2 YENEEA. V was pared by 3 bases and J by 8 bases, with 10 bases between. In DNA, the CDR3 is TGTGCCAGCAGCTTCGGGGATGGAGAAAAACTGTTTTTT. Translation: CASSFGDGEKLFF. Looking up the rest from reference TRBV11-3 and TRBJ1-4 gives the full variable domain: EAGVVQSPRYKIIEKKQPVAFWCNPISGHNTLYWYLQNLGQGPELLIRYENEEAVDDSQLPKDRFSAERLKGVDSTLKIQPAELGDSAVYLCASSFGDGEKLFFGSGTQLSVL.

There are many counts of this clonotype. J is TRBJ2-3 and V is TRBV20-1, with 8 nucleotides matching TRBD2. V gave up 0 bases and J gave up 4 bases; unmatched junction bases: 3. Germline V gives CDR1 DFQATT, CDR2 SNEGSKA (reference sequence). CDR3 size: 14 residues. CDR3 nucleotide sequence: TGCAGTGCTAGAGATCGAGCGGGGGCAGATACGCAGTATTTT. This translates into CSARDRAGADTQYF.

This clonotype has at least ten counts. The chain carries TRBV7-8 and TRBJ2-7; TRBD2 is a possible D gene (6 bases). Germline CDR1 is SGHVS and CDR2 is FQNEAQ. V lost 5 bases, J lost 3 bases, and 14 bases lay in between. The CDR3 is 14 amino acids. CDR3 sequence: CASSPRGGHYEQYF. CDR3 bases: TGTGCCAGCAGCCCACGGGGAGGACACTACGAGCAGTACTTC.

This clonotype was counted many times. The chain uses TRBV19 and TRBJ1-5; the D is unclear. Germline V gene data show CDR1 as LNHDA and CDR2 as SQIVND (reference sequence). V was trimmed by 4 bases and J by 7 bases, leaving 8 bases between them. There are 12 residues in the CDR3. CDR3 in amino acids: CASSRSQQPQHF. The CDR3 coding sequence is TGTGCCAGTAGTAGGTCCCAGCAGCCCCAGCATTTT.

This clonotype was seen at least ten times. The rearrangement links TRBV28 to TRBJ1-1, with D uncertain. V lost 3 bases, J lost 10 bases, and 15 bases lay in between. Per germline, CDR1 MDHEN and CDR2 SYDVKM. This CDR3 is 13 amino acids long. The CDR3 spells CASSFLGPPLAFF. CDR3 in DNA: TGTGCCAGCAGTTTTCTTGGGCCCCCTTTAGCTTTCTTT. The full variable domain, rest sourced from reference TRBV28 and TRBJ1-1, is DVKVTQSSRYLVKRTGEKVFLECVQDMDHENMFWYRQDPGLGLRLIYFSYDVKMKEKGDIPEGYSVSREKKERFSLILESASTNQTSMYLCASSFLGPPLAFFGQGTRLTVV.

This clonotype was detected ten times or more. The J gene is TRBJ2-2, the V gene TRBV7-9, with D perhaps matching TRBD1 (6 bases). Trimming removed 5 bases from V and 5 bases from J, with 9 bases in between. The CDR3 has 13 amino acids. Germline V gives CDR1 SEHNR, CDR2 FQNEAQ (reference sequence). The CDR3 spells CASSRTETGELFF. The CDR3 DNA sequence: TGTGCCAGCAGCCGGACAGAAACCGGGGAGCTGTTTTTT.

This clonotype was seen a few times. This clone may be a read error of a much larger clone one base away. V is TRBV13 and J is TRBJ2-3; 9 nucleotides match TRBD2. CDR1 is PRHDT, CDR2 FYEKMQ, per germline (reference sequence). The CDR3 loop spans 15 amino acids. J gave up 3 bases and V 5 bases, and 6 bases lay outside the gene matches. The CDR3, as DNA: TGTGCCAGCAGCCTTCGACTAGCGGTGACAGATACGCAGTATTTT. This gives the protein CASSLRLAVTDTQYF.

The chain links TRBV5-1 to TRBJ2-3; unclear D gene. Trimming removed 0 bases from V and 0 bases from J, with 5 bases in between. CDR1 SGHRS and CDR2 YFSETQ come from the germline V gene. The CDR3 consists of 14 residues. CDR3: CASSLDHSTDTQYF. CDR3 coding DNA: TGCGCCAGCAGCTTGGACCACAGCACAGATACGCAGTATTTT.

There are many counts of this clonotype. This could be a read error, since a much larger clone is one nucleotide away. This chain joins TRBV11-2 and TRBJ2-1; 7 bases agree with TRBD2. The CDR3 runs to 15 residues. Germline assignment: CDR1 SGHAT and CDR2 FQNNGV. In DNA, the CDR3 is TGTGCCAGCAGCCCCGGGGGGTTAGGCTACAATGAGCAGTCCTTC. Its protein product is CASSPGGLGYNEQSF.

In its sample, this clonotype was seen many times. The chain joins TRBV29-1 to TRBJ2-4, with TRBD1 matching over 7 bases. V trimming: 2 bases; J trimming: 2 bases; junction bases outside the gene matches: 3. The CDR3 is 14 amino acids. Germline V gene sequence: CDR1 SQVTM, CDR2 ANQGSEA. The CDR3 nucleotides read TGCAGCGTTGAAATGACAGGGCCCAAAAACATTCAGTACTTC. Encoded protein: CSVEMTGPKNIQYF.

The count of this clonotype is one. It may be a read error: a sequence one base away is much more abundant. V usage is TRBV20-1 and J usage is TRBJ1-3; TRBD1 might be the D (5 bases). The germline V gene encodes CDR1 DFQATT and CDR2 SNEGSKA (reference sequence). The CDR3 consists of 14 residues. Trimming shortened V by 5 bases and J by 4 bases, and 15 bases separated the two germline ends. In nucleotides, the CDR3 is TGCAGTGCTGTCCGAGCGGGGCCCGGAAACACCATATATTTT. Protein: CSAVRAGPGNTIYF.

This clonotype has at least ten counts. V is TRBV5-8 and J is TRBJ2-7, with TRBD1 as a possible D gene (6 bases). The ends were cut back, 4 bases at V and 3 bases at J, with 17 bases in the middle. In germline, CDR1 is SGHTS, CDR2 YDEGEE. CDR3 length: 15 amino acids. CDR3 amino acids: CASSDGGHNNYEQYF. The CDR3 coding sequence is TGTGCCAGCAGCGATGGGGGACACAATAACTACGAGCAGTACTTC.

This clonotype appeared many times. The chain uses TRBV7-2 and TRBJ2-3; D not resolved. V lost 1 base to trimming and J lost 2 bases, with 4 bases between them. Germline CDR1 and CDR2: SGHTA and FQGNSA. This CDR3 has 13 residues. The CDR3 here is CASSLGITDTQYF. CDR3 sequence (DNA): TGTGCCAGCAGCTTAGGGATCACAGATACGCAGTATTTT.

Concerning this clonotype: Without the conserved terminal phenylalanine or tryptophan, this CDR3 likely stems from a read error. The chain is built from TRBV12-5 and TRBJ2-1, with D perhaps TRBD1 (7 bases). The CDR3 is 15 residues long. The germline V gene has CDR1 LGHNT and CDR2 FRNRAP. With 6 bases removed from V and 9 bases from J, the gap between germline ends came to 21 bases. DNA of the CDR3: TGTGCTAGTGGCCGCGGGACAGCGACTTTCAGTGAGCAGTTCCTC. Translation gives CASGRGTATFSEQFL.

The table lists this clonotype with many counts. The chain carries TRBV20-1 and TRBJ2-4, with D perhaps given as TRBD1 or TRBD2 (6 bases each). Trimming removed 6 bases from V and 0 bases from J, with 15 bases in between. Germline CDR1 and CDR2: DFQATT and SNEGSKA (reference sequence). The CDR3 loop spans 15 amino acids. The CDR3 here is CSAGGQTLAKNIQYF. The CDR3 DNA follows: TGCAGTGCGGGAGGACAGACTTTAGCCAAAAACATTCAGTACTTC.

This clonotype was detected ten times or more. This chain links TRBV6-4 with TRBJ2-7, with D possibly TRBD1 on 6 matching bases. Trimming shortened V by 7 bases and J by 2 bases, and 30 bases separated the two germline ends. This CDR3 has 19 residues. Germline CDR1 is MRHNA and CDR2 is SNTAGT. CDR3 coding DNA: TGTGCCAGCACCCCGGGACACAGAGGGGCCACGTCTTGCCCCTACGAGCAGTACTTC. Residues: CASTPGHRGATSCPYEQYF.

This clonotype was counted ten times or more. The rearrangement uses TRBV6-1 and TRBJ2-5, with 7 bases aligning to TRBD2. V lost 8 bases, J lost 2 bases, and 8 bases stayed unmatched. From germline, CDR1 is MNHNS and CDR2 SASEGT. There are 14 residues in the CDR3. The DNA for the CDR3 is TGTGCCAGCCCTCCCCCCGGGGGGCAAGAGACCCAGTACTTC. Its translation: CASPPPGGQETQYF.